The entry below gives a single T cell receptor (beta chain) sequence along with its context. This clonotype was observed a single time. The specificity of this receptor is unknown. The input lacks base qualities; no much larger clone sits a single base away. The donors were under 40 Caucasian individuals from Russia, aged about 6 to 100 years, who were systemically healthy. Each donor gave 8.5 to 10 milliliters of peripheral blood, collected into EDTA-treated Vacutainer tubes. PBMCs were isolated by Ficoll-Paque density-gradient centrifugation, with at least 6.5 million obtained per sample. Trizol reagent was used to extract total RNA from the PBMCs, yielding at least 6 micrograms per sample. Naive CD45RAhigh/CD27high T cell percentages were measured by flow cytometry on a PBMC aliquot from every donor. There are 14 amino acids in the CDR3, from cysteine to phenylalanine inclusive. Kept here is only the CDR3 DNA, which spans 42 bases and is read in frame from base 1. From a lookup of the germline V gene (reference sequence), CDR1 and CDR2 are LGHDT and YNNKEL. Germline trimming: 4 bases from V, 4 bases from J; junction bases outside gene matches: 5.

Receptors were amplified or captured by 5' RACE. Sequenced using an Illumina HiSeq 2500. A second about 7 to 12 cycle PCR used a sample-barcoded 5' primer and a J-beta primer mix. A unique molecular identifier was introduced onto each TCR beta cDNA molecule by a template-switch 5' adaptor carrying 12 random nucleotides. Each sample yielded at least 3 million CDR3-containing paired-end reads. First-strand cDNA synthesis was performed from all RNA using the Mint cDNA synthesis kit, with priming by a TRBC-specific oligonucleotide. All cDNA was treated with uracil-DNA glycosylase and then went through a first 18-cycle PCR with the universal primers M1SS and BC2_uni_R. The published analysis was carried out like this. For normalization, 1 million high-quality reads were randomly selected from each sample, with every read carrying a distinct molecular identifier. Instead of being binned into consensus sequences, reads that shared molecular identifiers were thrown out. MiTCR, run with a Q25 quality threshold and the strictest error-elimination algorithm, handled CDR3 identification, clonotype clustering and error correction. A nonparametric unseen species model with Euler transformation was used to estimate a lower bound on total TCR beta diversity. Using fastp at Q25 and MiXCR, TCRdb reprocessed the public reads and kept productive beta chains. Identical CDR3 protein sequences are pooled into one entry, listed with their most common genes and DNA. V and J calls and clone size were set by TCRdb, not the authors. This sample holds fewer than 1.5 million distinct CDR3 sequences; 42% were observed only once. The ten top clones hold 7.9% of the sample.

This sample stems from a study of blood T cells in healthy people across ages (dated by TCRdb to the mid-2010s). Describing the broader study: Template switching captured roughly one uniquely barcoded TCR beta cDNA molecule per two T cells in model experiments. Using deep sequencing normalized with unique cDNA molecular identifiers, the study measured how TCR beta repertoire diversity changes with age. The study analyzed two additional independent replicas of 1 million unique cDNA reads from the same blood draw for two donors, one aged 18 to 30 and one aged 80 or older. To avoid experimental bias, donors of different ages were spread randomly across the sequencing lanes. The donors were divided into four age groups: young (average around 15 years), middle-aged (approximately 39), aged (around 59) and long-lived (about 90). What the research found in general, with its limitations: Total diversity estimates from one million sequenced T cells were considered lower bounds and underestimates. Because the CMV infection status of the donors was unknown, age-related changes in expanded clonotypes may potentially have been confounded. A strong correlation was found between observed TCR beta diversity and the percentage of naive T cells measured by flow cytometry. Conclusive comparison of naive and antigen-experienced compartments was prevented by the profiling of bulk unsorted PBMCs. The long-lived group showed more naive CD4+ T cells, fewer expanded clones and increased TCR diversity than the aged group, suggesting age selection. As age increased, observed TCR beta diversity per million T cells dropped in a roughly linear way, and a significant reduction was already evident by age 40.

This receptor was taken from a woman aged 18 to 35 in good health. Sequencing was done on a sample of blood. Recombination linked TRBV3-1 to TRBJ1-2; a stretch of 8 junction bases matches TRBD1. The DNA reads TGTGCCAGCAGCCTAGGGGACAGGTTCTATGGCTACACCTTC. Translation gives CASSLGDRFYGYTF. The CDR3, completed at both ends by the reference TRBV3-1 and TRBJ1-2 genes, gives the full variable domain DTAVSQTPKYLVTQMGNDKSIKCEQNLGHDTMYWYKQDSKKFLKIMFSYNNKELIINETVPNRFSPKSPDKAHLNLHINSLELGDSAVYFCASSLGDRFYGYTFGSGTRLTVV.